This T cell receptor (beta chain) was found in a study of T cell responses to AZD1222 COVID-19 vaccine. Study-level results: In a largely white British group with more females than males, clonal diversity was possibly underestimated. Just five or six AZD1222 recipients were seropositive at baseline. Sampling that yielded the repertoires occurred only after the peak T cell response. Reportedly, nearly half of unique spike TCRs recognized epitopes outside B.1.351/B.1.1.7 mutations.

Profiling relied on immunoSEQ multiplex PCR, and the TCRdb table lists in-frame clones only, not all of them. The table records 100,000 to 120,000 clones, approximately 94% of them present only once. V was shortened by 1 base and J by 12 bases, with 16 bases between the two germline ends. The CDR3 extends over 14 amino acids. Germline V gives CDR1 MGHRA, CDR2 YSYEKL. In regard to this clone: Its antigen is unidentified.

The input for sequencing was peripheral blood, taken 28 days after the second AZD1222 dose. The J gene is TRBJ1-5, the V gene TRBV4-1; the D gene is possibly TRBD1 (6 bases). This clonotype was obtained from an adult who received the AZD1222 COVID-19 vaccine. The CDR3 DNA is TGCGCCAGCAGCCAAGTATCAGGGGAGGCTCACCAGCATTTT. The encoded protein is CASSQVSGEAHQHF.